This TCR beta chain originates from a study of shared clonotypes between healthy human individuals. CDR1 is SGHRS, CDR2 YFSETQ, per germline. Germline trimming cut 4 bases from V and 4 bases from J; bases unmatched to any gene: 5. CDR3 length equals 16 residues. This was a deep-level run. TCRdb keeps only in-frame clones here, not all; method: immunoSEQ multiplex PCR. The sample contains 450,000 to 500,000 clones, 65% to 85% of which appear only once. This receptor was identified in a woman aged 35 to 49 in good health. Some clones in this sample may be carry-over from other donors' samples. Sample: PBMCs. This chain joins TRBV5-1 and TRBJ2-3, with TRBD2 matching 14 bases. DNA for the CDR3: TGCGCCAGCAGCAGGGGACTAGCGGGAGTCTCAGATACGCAGTATTTT. Encoded protein: CASSRGLAGVSDTQYF.